This T cell receptor beta chain was obtained from a study of blood T cell repertoires in COVID-19. Study-level information: PBMCs, B-cell-depleted T cells, or T cells provided the cDNA or gDNA that made up the material.

The CDR3 length is 18 residues. The germline CDR1 and CDR2 sequences are SGHDT and YYEEEE. V lost 1 base to trimming and J lost 0 bases, with 17 bases between them. This clone has only a few counts. Generated by immunoSEQ multiplex PCR, the TCRdb table keeps only in-frame clones and is missing some. Altogether 200,000 or so clones are present, approximately 84% being singletons, with the ten largest covering 6.9%. The chain uses TRBV5-6 and TRBJ1-3; a weak D match, TRBD1 (5 bases). The specimen sequenced was peripheral blood. This clonotype was sampled from a human donor with acute or convalescent COVID-19. The donor label of this sample is uncertain. CDR3 in DNA: TGTGCCAGCAGCTTGCGGGTAGGGGCTCATCTCTCTGGAAACACCATATATTTT. This translates into CASSLRVGAHLSGNTIYF.